The 32 T cell receptor beta chains in this list originate from one sample, sequenced in a study of blood T cells in healthy people across ages. Primers used in a second PCR of roughly 7 to 12 cycles were a sample-barcoded 5' primer and a J-beta primer mix. TCRdb recomputed calls from the 5' RACE reads with MiXCR, one row per CDR3 protein. The profile shows roughly 1,000,000 distinct CDR3 sequences, approximately 25% of them singletons. The same sample was also studied in work on T cells of mothers and their children.

Sequenced material: blood. The receptors derive from a girl aged 2 to 10 in good health.

V and J are TRBV6-5 and TRBJ2-7; tentative D call: TRBD2 (5 bases). Trimming left V 2 bases short and J 5 bases short, with 22 bases between. The CDR3 spans 17 residues. Germline CDR1 is MNHEY and CDR2 is SVGAGI. CDR3 DNA sequence: TGTGCCAGCAGTTACAGTTCGGCTAGCTGGAGCTACGACGAGCAGTACTTC. Its protein product is CASSYSSASWSYDEQYF.

This clonotype was seen a few times. This rearrangement joins TRBV5-1 to TRBJ1-2; D perhaps matches TRBD1 (6 bases). Trimming shortened V by 6 bases and J by 4 bases, and 19 bases separated the two germline ends. The CDR3 consists of 15 residues. The germline V gene has CDR1 SGHRS and CDR2 YFSETQ. The chain's CDR3 is CASTEDPGHFYGYTF. The CDR3 coding sequence is TGCGCCAGCACTGAAGACCCGGGACACTTCTATGGCTACACCTTC.

Only a few counts were recorded for this clonotype. The V call is TRBV6-1, the J call TRBJ2-1; maybe TRBD2 (5 bases). This CDR3 is built from 15 residues. The V end lost 6 bases, the J end lost 8 bases, and 20 bases lay between the germline ends. CDR1 and CDR2 (germline): MNHNS, SASEGT. The CDR3 spells CASSERGPNGDEQFF. CDR3 nucleotide sequence: TGTGCCAGCAGCGAACGGGGTCCAAACGGAGATGAGCAGTTCTTC.

The rearrangement links TRBV3-1 to TRBJ1-2; no clear D. Looked up from germline, CDR1 is LGHDT and CDR2 is YNNKEL (reference sequence). The CDR3 loop spans 14 amino acids. The V end lost 6 bases, the J end lost 3 bases, and 14 bases lay between the germline ends. Here the CDR3 reads CASSLNSGDYGYTF. CDR3 sequence (DNA): TGTGCCAGCAGTCTAAACAGCGGTGACTATGGCTACACCTTC.

This clonotype was seen only a few times. The chain combines TRBV11-3 with TRBJ2-7; D not certain. Trimming removed 5 bases from V and 0 bases from J, with 11 bases in between. Germline V lookup: CDR1 SGHNT, CDR2 YENEEA. The CDR3 sequence is 14 residues long. CDR3 nucleotides: TGTGCCAGCAGCCAAGAAAGGAGCTCCTACGAGCAGTACTTC. This sequence encodes CASSQERSSYEQYF.

This clonotype was counted many times. The chain has TRBV7-9 and TRBJ2-5; D possibly uses TRBD1 or TRBD2 (5 bases each). The ends were cut back, 1 base at V and 5 bases at J, with 14 bases in the middle. The germline V gene has CDR1 SEHNR and CDR2 FQNEAQ (reference sequence). This CDR3 comprises 15 residues. DNA of the CDR3: TGTGCCAGCAGCTTAGTCCCCAGGGAGAGGGAGACCCAGTACTTC. Protein sequence: CASSLVPRERETQYF.

The chain links TRBV4-1 to TRBJ2-3; no definite D call. This CDR3 comprises 14 residues. The ends were cut back, 0 bases at V and 4 bases at J, with 8 bases in the middle. Germline V CDR1 and CDR2: MGHRA, YSYEKL. The CDR3 here is CASSQEGLPDTQYF. The CDR3 nucleotides are TGCGCCAGCAGCCAAGAAGGCTTACCAGATACGCAGTATTTT.

This clonotype came up a few times. The rearrangement joins TRBV4-3 to TRBJ2-1, with 14 positions matching TRBD2. With 9 bases clipped from V and 7 bases from J, the junction kept 5 bases outside the gene matches. In germline, CDR1 is LGHNA, CDR2 YSLEER. The CDR3 consists of 14 residues. The CDR3 reads CASSGLAGENEQFF. CDR3 sequence (DNA): TGCGCCAGTTCGGGACTAGCGGGGGAGAATGAGCAGTTCTTC.

The chain couples TRBV18 to TRBJ1-2, with D possibly matching TRBD1 (6 bases). CDR3 length: 15 amino acids. With 3 bases removed from V and 0 bases from J, the gap between germline ends came to 11 bases. CDR1 and CDR2 (germline): KGHSH, LQKENI. CDR3 nucleotides: TGTGCCAGCTCACCTCGGACAGATTCTAACTATGGCTACACCTTC. This translates into CASSPRTDSNYGYTF.

The chain uses TRBV4-1 and TRBJ1-6; D call uncertain. Germline loops: CDR1 MGHRA, CDR2 YSYEKL. There are 12 residues in the CDR3. V was trimmed by 3 bases and J by 15 bases, leaving 12 bases between them. The DNA for the CDR3 is TGCGCCAGCAGCCAGGACCCCATGGTCCTCCACTTT. The encoded protein is CASSQDPMVLHF.

This chain joins TRBV11-3 and TRBJ1-4; D remains ambiguous. The V and J ends lost 1 base and 8 bases respectively, with 17 bases between them. Germline V gene sequence: CDR1 SGHNT, CDR2 YENEEA. The CDR3 is made up of 16 amino acids. In nucleotides, the CDR3 is TGTGCCAGCAGCTTAGGAAGAATCAGGATTGGGGAAAAACTGTTTTTT. It translates to CASSLGRIRIGEKLFF.

There are many counts of this clonotype. The chain has TRBV10-3 and TRBJ1-2; TRBD1 matches 8 bases. V shed 2 bases and J 4 bases; nucleotides not matched to a gene: 6. The CDR3 consists of 15 residues. Germline-derived CDR1 and CDR2 are ENHRY and SYGVKD. The CDR3: CAISEGTGPTYGYTF. The CDR3, as DNA: TGTGCCATCAGTGAGGGGACAGGACCGACCTATGGCTACACCTTC.

The genes are TRBV20-1 and TRBJ2-4; TRBD1 matches at 7 bases. The ends lost 5 bases at V and 8 bases at J; junction bases unmatched: 9. The germline V gene has CDR1 DFQATT and CDR2 SNEGSKA (reference sequence). The CDR3 spans 13 residues. The CDR3 protein is CSAAETGLDIQYF. Here the CDR3 DNA reads TGCAGTGCTGCAGAGACAGGGTTGGACATTCAGTACTTC.

The chain links TRBV6-1 to TRBJ2-2; 10 bases are a match to TRBD2. CDR1 is MNHNS, CDR2 SASEGT, per germline. The CDR3 totals 19 residues. The V gene end was trimmed by 6 bases and the J gene end by 1 base; junction bases not matched to a gene: 14. The CDR3 nucleotides read TGTGCCAGCAGACGGGGAGTTCGGAGCGGGAGGGGGAACACCGGGGAGCTGTTTTTT. Translation gives CASRRGVRSGRGNTGELFF.

The chain uses TRBV12-3 or TRBV12-4 and TRBJ2-1; D is ambiguous. The CDR3 extends over 14 amino acids. V gave up 5 bases and J gave up 0 bases, with 8 bases separating them. The CDR3 is CASSPWDSYNEQFF. The CDR3 nucleotides read TGTGCCAGCAGTCCCTGGGACTCCTACAATGAGCAGTTCTTC.

CDR3 nucleotides: TGTGCCAGCAGTATGGGGTGGGAGGGCCAGCCCGACGAGCAGTACTTC. Translation: CASSMGWEGQPDEQYF. The chain joins TRBV28 to TRBJ2-7; 7 bases agree with TRBD2. The CDR3 sequence is 16 residues long. Trimming removed 5 bases from V and 5 bases from J; junction bases left unmatched: 15. Germline V gene lookup returns CDR1 MDHEN and CDR2 SYDVKM. Complete variable domain (other parts from reference TRBV28 and TRBJ2-7): DVKVTQSSRYLVKRTGEKVFLECVQDMDHENMFWYRQDPGLGLRLIYFSYDVKMKEKGDIPEGYSVSREKKERFSLILESASTNQTSMYLCASSMGWEGQPDEQYFGPGTRLTVT.

This clonotype appeared a few times. The chain couples TRBV28 to TRBJ2-7, with 8 bases lining up with TRBD1. Trimming cost V 7 bases and J 3 bases; bases outside gene matches: 20. Looked up from germline, CDR1 is MDHEN and CDR2 is SYDVKM. The CDR3 is made up of 18 amino acids. As DNA, the CDR3 is TGTGCCAGCATCAACCCAGGACAGGGAAACACAGTTCTCTACGAGCAGTACTTC. Translation gives CASINPGQGNTVLYEQYF.

This clonotype was found a few times. V is TRBV13 and J is TRBJ2-5; D not resolved. CDR1 and CDR2 from the germline V gene are PRHDT and FYEKMQ (reference sequence). The CDR3 is 15 residues long. V gave up 0 bases and J gave up 4 bases, with 12 bases separating them. The CDR3 protein is CASSLGQLAVETQYF. The CDR3 DNA sequence: TGTGCCAGCAGCTTAGGGCAGCTCGCGGTAGAGACCCAGTACTTC.

This chain joins TRBV6-2 or TRBV6-3 and TRBJ2-3, with unresolved D. Trimming left V 4 bases short and J 1 base short, with 18 bases between. Germline CDR1 MNHEY, CDR2 SVGEGT. There are 17 residues in the CDR3. The CDR3 DNA is TGTGCCAGCAGTTCCGAAAGGAGAGTCCGGGGCACAGATACGCAGTATTTT. Residues: CASSSERRVRGTDTQYF.

V usage is TRBV6-2 or TRBV6-3 and J usage is TRBJ2-6, with D possibly matching TRBD1 (5 bases). Germline CDR1 and CDR2: MNHEY and SVGEGT. The germline V and J ends were trimmed by 6 bases and 2 bases, with 20 bases remaining between them. This CDR3 is built from 18 residues. The CDR3 loop is CASSAAAGKFAGANVLTF. CDR3 nucleotide sequence: TGTGCCAGCAGCGCGGCGGCAGGGAAGTTCGCTGGGGCCAACGTCCTGACTTTC.

The chain links TRBV28 to TRBJ2-4, with D possibly matching TRBD1 (6 bases). Trimming left V 5 bases short and J 8 bases short, with 10 bases between. The CDR3 contains 12 residues. The germline V gene encodes CDR1 MDHEN and CDR2 SYDVKM. CDR3: CASSPRTDIQYF. DNA for the CDR3: TGTGCCAGCAGTCCACGGACAGACATTCAGTACTTC.

This clonotype has only a few counts. The CDR3 region is CSASSGGASYEQYF. CDR3 in DNA: TGCAGTGCTAGCTCGGGCGGGGCCTCCTACGAGCAGTACTTC. The chain carries TRBV20-1 and TRBJ2-7; possibly TRBD2 for D (6 bases). The CDR3 has 14 amino acids. Trimming removed 3 bases from V and 0 bases from J, with 12 bases in between. Per germline, CDR1 DFQATT and CDR2 SNEGSKA (reference sequence).

The chain employs TRBV14 and TRBJ1-1; tentatively, D is TRBD1 (6 bases). The CDR3 extends over 14 amino acids. Trimming left V 4 bases short and J 8 bases short, with 17 bases between. The germline V gene encodes CDR1 SGHDN and CDR2 FVKESK. The CDR3 coding sequence is TGTGCCAGCAGCCGACTAGGGGGAATTGGCGAAGCTTTCTTT. Translation gives CASSRLGGIGEAFF.

The sample holds one count of this clonotype. This rearrangement joins TRBV19 to TRBJ2-1; tentatively, D is TRBD2 (6 bases). Trimming left V 11 bases short and J 1 base short, with 18 bases between. This CDR3 is built from 15 residues. CDR1 is LNHDA, CDR2 SQIVND, per germline (reference sequence). CDR3 sequence: CAGTPWGDSYNEQFF. The DNA of the CDR3 is TGTGCCGGTACCCCATGGGGGGATTCCTACAATGAGCAGTTCTTC.

V gene TRBV3-1 combines with J gene TRBJ2-5; D gene ambiguous. Looked up from germline, CDR1 is LGHDT and CDR2 is YNNKEL (reference sequence). The CDR3 length is 14 residues. V lost 7 bases and J 0 bases, leaving 12 bases between the germline ends. Here the CDR3 reads CASTVDLDQETQYF. The CDR3 nucleotides read TGTGCCAGCACGGTAGATTTAGACCAAGAGACCCAGTACTTC.

This clonotype was counted only a few times. The rearrangement uses TRBV9 and TRBJ1-6; possibly TRBD1 for D (5 bases). CDR3 length equals 14 residues. V lost 0 bases and J 8 bases, leaving 9 bases between the germline ends. Germline V lookup: CDR1 SGDLS, CDR2 YYNGEE. The CDR3 here is CASSVDTGYSPLHF. The CDR3 nucleotides read TGTGCCAGCAGCGTAGATACAGGCTATTCACCCCTCCACTTT.

CDR3 DNA: TGTGCCAGCAGCTTTTTGACTGGGGGGTTGAACACTGAAGCTTTCTTT. This encodes CASSFLTGGLNTEAFF. The chain employs TRBV5-6 and TRBJ1-1, with D possibly matching TRBD1 (5 bases). The CDR3 covers 16 residues. V was trimmed by 2 bases and J by 0 bases, leaving 14 bases between them. From germline, CDR1 is SGHDT and CDR2 YYEEEE.

This clonotype occurred a few times. V usage is TRBV6-6 and J usage is TRBJ1-2, with a tentative D call TRBD1 (5 bases). The CDR3 loop spans 13 amino acids. Germline V lookup: CDR1 MNHNY, CDR2 SVGAGI (reference sequence). The ends were cut back, 2 bases at V and 8 bases at J, with 12 bases in the middle. Here the CDR3 reads CASSYGGEGGYTF. CDR3 DNA: TGTGCCAGCAGTTACGGGGGGGAGGGAGGCTACACCTTC.

Of note for this clonotype: Given a far larger clone just one base away, this is likely a sequencing read error. The chain recombines TRBV12-3 or TRBV12-4 with TRBJ2-7; TRBD1 agrees at 8 bases. The CDR3 has 13 residues. The CDR3 sequence is CASSSGQGYEQHF. DNA of the CDR3: TGTGCCAGCAGCTCCGGACAGGGCTACGAGCAGCACTTC.

This clonotype was counted a few times. The chain recombines TRBV4-3 with TRBJ2-5; 11 bases are a match to TRBD2. V trimming: 4 bases; J trimming: 5 bases; junction bases outside the gene matches: 6. The CDR3 is 15 residues long. The germline gives CDR1 LGHNA, CDR2 YSLEER. The CDR3 protein is CASSPFRTSGETQYF. The CDR3 bases are TGCGCCAGCAGCCCCTTTAGGACTAGCGGGGAGACCCAGTACTTC.

The chain links TRBV7-2 to TRBJ2-1; the match to TRBD2 covers 8 bases. The CDR3 extends over 11 amino acids. CDR1 SGHTA and CDR2 FQGNSA come from the germline V gene. V lost 5 bases to trimming and J lost 12 bases; unmatched junction nucleotides: 3. For the CDR3, the DNA is TGTGCCAGCAGCGCCGGGACTAGGCAGTTCTTC. Its protein product is CASSAGTRQFF.

The J gene is TRBJ2-3, the V gene TRBV27; 7 nucleotides align to TRBD1. The CDR3 runs to 14 residues. V lost 8 bases, J lost 6 bases, and 11 bases stayed unmatched. The V gene's germline CDR1 is MNHEY and CDR2 SMNVEV (reference sequence). CDR3 nucleotide sequence: TGTGCCAGCGGCCGAGACAGGGTGGTGGATACGCAGTATTTT. Protein: CASGRDRVVDTQYF.